What follows are 9 T cell receptor beta chains derived from one specimen sequenced in a study of T-cell reconstitution after alpha-beta-depleted transplantation in children. Unique molecular identifiers were incorporated during preparation of the TCRbeta library. Using its own MiXCR run on the PCR reads, TCRdb lists one record per CDR3 protein. This table has over 100,000 distinct CDR3 sequences, around 10% appearing once. Sequencing was performed on PBMCs, taken before TCRalphabeta/CD19-depleted stem cell transplant. The receptors here all came from a boy aged 2 to 10 with acute lymphoblastic leukemia, due to receive a stem cell transplant.

This clonotype appeared many times. This chain connects TRBV20-1 to TRBJ2-7, with 8 bases lining up with TRBD2. This CDR3 is built from 18 residues. Trimming removed 3 bases from V and 8 bases from J; junction bases left unmatched: 24. CDR1 DFQATT and CDR2 SNEGSKA come from the germline V gene (reference sequence). CDR3 loop: CSASTRWKAGLVPDQQYF. As DNA, the CDR3 is TGCAGTGCTAGTACCCGGTGGAAGGCGGGACTAGTCCCTGATCAGCAGTACTTC.

There are a few counts of this clonotype. V is TRBV5-1 and J is TRBJ1-1; no clear D gene. CDR1 is SGHRS and CDR2 is YFSETQ in the germline V gene. The germline V and J ends were trimmed by 7 bases and 4 bases, with 20 bases remaining between them. This CDR3 spans 15 amino acids. The CDR3 sequence: CASGPERWPGTEAFF. The CDR3 bases are TGCGCCAGCGGGCCGGAAAGGTGGCCTGGCACTGAAGCTTTCTTT.

This clonotype was seen ten or more times. J is TRBJ2-7 and V is TRBV28, with D perhaps matching TRBD1 (5 bases). Trimming removed 3 bases from V and 4 bases from J, with 10 bases in between. Per germline, CDR1 MDHEN and CDR2 SYDVKM. This CDR3 has 13 amino acids. CDR3: CASSLPGLYEQYF. DNA of the CDR3: TGTGCCAGCAGTTTGCCAGGGTTGTACGAGCAGTACTTC.

V gene TRBV11-2 combines with J gene TRBJ2-7; no clear D. The CDR3 runs 13 residues. The germline CDR1 and CDR2 sequences are SGHAT and FQNNGV. Trimming removed 5 bases at V and 0 bases at J, with 8 bases between. CDR3 sequence: CASSLDVSYEQYF. As DNA, the CDR3 is TGTGCCAGCAGCCTCGACGTCTCCTACGAGCAGTACTTC.

The CDR3 protein is CASSLDTGLDYGYTF. The CDR3 DNA reads as TGCGCCAGCAGCTTGGATACAGGCCTAGACTATGGCTACACCTTC. This chain links TRBV5-1 with TRBJ1-2; D is possibly TRBD1 (5 bases). This CDR3 is 15 amino acids long. The germline gives CDR1 SGHRS, CDR2 YFSETQ. V gave up 0 bases and J gave up 3 bases, with 12 bases separating them.

This clonotype showed up just a few times. V usage is TRBV4-2 and J usage is TRBJ2-2; D is possibly TRBD1 (6 bases). The CDR3 totals 14 residues. Trimming took 6 bases from V and 1 from J, leaving 9 bases between them. The germline gives CDR1 LGHNA, CDR2 YNFKEQ. CDR3 in amino acids: CASRSRGNTGELFF. DNA for the CDR3: TGTGCCAGCAGGAGCAGGGGGAACACCGGGGAGCTGTTTTTT.

This clonotype was seen repeatedly, ten times or more. This chain connects TRBV18 to TRBJ2-1; 10 bases map to TRBD2. CDR3 length: 14 amino acids. Germline V gives CDR1 KGHSH, CDR2 LQKENI. The trim removed 3 bases at V and 7 bases at J, leaving 3 bases unmatched. The CDR3 DNA reads as TGTGCCAGCTCACCTGGACTAGCGGCAAATGAGCAGTTCTTC. It translates to CASSPGLAANEQFF.

The J gene is TRBJ2-6, the V gene TRBV5-1, with no clear D. V was clipped by 7 bases and J by 4 bases, with 9 bases between them. This CDR3 comprises 13 residues. Germline CDR1 and CDR2: SGHRS and YFSETQ. The DNA for the CDR3 is TGCGCCAGCGGAAAAACCGGGGCCAACGTCCTGACTTTC. This sequence encodes CASGKTGANVLTF.

This clonotype was picked up one time. This rearrangement joins TRBV7-8 to TRBJ2-1; D remains unclear. Trimming cost V 1 base and J 0 bases, with 7 bases left between them. The CDR3 is 15 residues long. CDR1 is SGHVS and CDR2 is FQNEAQ in the germline V gene. CDR3 amino acids: CASSLERHSYNEQFF. The DNA for the CDR3 is TGTGCCAGCAGCTTAGAAAGACACTCCTACAATGAGCAGTTCTTC.